This T cell receptor (beta chain) was captured by sequencing in a study of control samples from healthy donors and cancer patients. TCRdb's table, derived via immunoSEQ multiplex PCR, lists solely in-frame clones and lacks some. This sample has 130,000 or so clones, with roughly 84% found just once. The V and J ends lost 5 bases and 3 bases respectively, with 9 bases between them. This CDR3 is 13 amino acids long. The chain carries TRBV12-3 or TRBV12-4 and TRBJ2-3, with D maybe TRBD1 (5 bases). What was sequenced was blood. The source is a man aged 45-65 years in good health. CDR3 protein: CASSHQGTDTQYF. CDR3 nucleotide sequence: TGTGCCAGCAGTCACCAGGGAACAGATACGCAGTATTTT.